This TCR beta chain originates from a study of metastatic and nonmetastatic thyroid tumors. Study results and caveats: Reported TCR beta diversity, measured in blood and tumor, was significantly higher for malignant thyroid tumors than for benign nodules.

Not a single patient had been given any form of treatment at any point before undergoing thyroid surgery. Methods used by the authors: A classifier for distant metastasis in papillary thyroid cancer was constructed using CDR3 differences observed across clinicopathological groups. TCRdb reanalyzed the PCR reads with MiXCR. It is TCRdb's table, rather than the study itself, that gives the V and J calls and clone size. The table has some 2,000 clones, approximately 38% seen once. As concerns this clone: The target antigen is unknown.

Material: adjacent normal tissue. The receptor was isolated from a female donor with papillary thyroid cancer or a benign thyroid nodule (not recorded which). Some clones in this sample may be carry-over from other donors' samples.

Written as DNA, the CDR3 is TGTGCCTGGTCCGGGACAGGGATATGGGAGCAGTACTTC. Translating it yields CAWSGTGIWEQYF. The chain uses TRBV30 and TRBJ2-7; TRBD1 matches at 9 bases. The CDR3 contains 13 residues. Germline-derived CDR1 and CDR2 are GTSNPN and SVGIG (reference sequence). The ends lost 5 bases at V and 7 bases at J; junction bases unmatched: 9. Looking up the rest from reference TRBV30 and TRBJ2-7 gives the full variable domain: SQTIHQWPATLVQPVGSPLSLECTVEGTSNPNLYWYRQAAGRGLQLLFYSVGIGQISSEVPQNLSASRPQDRQFILSSKKLLLSDSGFYLCAWSGTGIWEQYFGPGTRLTVT.